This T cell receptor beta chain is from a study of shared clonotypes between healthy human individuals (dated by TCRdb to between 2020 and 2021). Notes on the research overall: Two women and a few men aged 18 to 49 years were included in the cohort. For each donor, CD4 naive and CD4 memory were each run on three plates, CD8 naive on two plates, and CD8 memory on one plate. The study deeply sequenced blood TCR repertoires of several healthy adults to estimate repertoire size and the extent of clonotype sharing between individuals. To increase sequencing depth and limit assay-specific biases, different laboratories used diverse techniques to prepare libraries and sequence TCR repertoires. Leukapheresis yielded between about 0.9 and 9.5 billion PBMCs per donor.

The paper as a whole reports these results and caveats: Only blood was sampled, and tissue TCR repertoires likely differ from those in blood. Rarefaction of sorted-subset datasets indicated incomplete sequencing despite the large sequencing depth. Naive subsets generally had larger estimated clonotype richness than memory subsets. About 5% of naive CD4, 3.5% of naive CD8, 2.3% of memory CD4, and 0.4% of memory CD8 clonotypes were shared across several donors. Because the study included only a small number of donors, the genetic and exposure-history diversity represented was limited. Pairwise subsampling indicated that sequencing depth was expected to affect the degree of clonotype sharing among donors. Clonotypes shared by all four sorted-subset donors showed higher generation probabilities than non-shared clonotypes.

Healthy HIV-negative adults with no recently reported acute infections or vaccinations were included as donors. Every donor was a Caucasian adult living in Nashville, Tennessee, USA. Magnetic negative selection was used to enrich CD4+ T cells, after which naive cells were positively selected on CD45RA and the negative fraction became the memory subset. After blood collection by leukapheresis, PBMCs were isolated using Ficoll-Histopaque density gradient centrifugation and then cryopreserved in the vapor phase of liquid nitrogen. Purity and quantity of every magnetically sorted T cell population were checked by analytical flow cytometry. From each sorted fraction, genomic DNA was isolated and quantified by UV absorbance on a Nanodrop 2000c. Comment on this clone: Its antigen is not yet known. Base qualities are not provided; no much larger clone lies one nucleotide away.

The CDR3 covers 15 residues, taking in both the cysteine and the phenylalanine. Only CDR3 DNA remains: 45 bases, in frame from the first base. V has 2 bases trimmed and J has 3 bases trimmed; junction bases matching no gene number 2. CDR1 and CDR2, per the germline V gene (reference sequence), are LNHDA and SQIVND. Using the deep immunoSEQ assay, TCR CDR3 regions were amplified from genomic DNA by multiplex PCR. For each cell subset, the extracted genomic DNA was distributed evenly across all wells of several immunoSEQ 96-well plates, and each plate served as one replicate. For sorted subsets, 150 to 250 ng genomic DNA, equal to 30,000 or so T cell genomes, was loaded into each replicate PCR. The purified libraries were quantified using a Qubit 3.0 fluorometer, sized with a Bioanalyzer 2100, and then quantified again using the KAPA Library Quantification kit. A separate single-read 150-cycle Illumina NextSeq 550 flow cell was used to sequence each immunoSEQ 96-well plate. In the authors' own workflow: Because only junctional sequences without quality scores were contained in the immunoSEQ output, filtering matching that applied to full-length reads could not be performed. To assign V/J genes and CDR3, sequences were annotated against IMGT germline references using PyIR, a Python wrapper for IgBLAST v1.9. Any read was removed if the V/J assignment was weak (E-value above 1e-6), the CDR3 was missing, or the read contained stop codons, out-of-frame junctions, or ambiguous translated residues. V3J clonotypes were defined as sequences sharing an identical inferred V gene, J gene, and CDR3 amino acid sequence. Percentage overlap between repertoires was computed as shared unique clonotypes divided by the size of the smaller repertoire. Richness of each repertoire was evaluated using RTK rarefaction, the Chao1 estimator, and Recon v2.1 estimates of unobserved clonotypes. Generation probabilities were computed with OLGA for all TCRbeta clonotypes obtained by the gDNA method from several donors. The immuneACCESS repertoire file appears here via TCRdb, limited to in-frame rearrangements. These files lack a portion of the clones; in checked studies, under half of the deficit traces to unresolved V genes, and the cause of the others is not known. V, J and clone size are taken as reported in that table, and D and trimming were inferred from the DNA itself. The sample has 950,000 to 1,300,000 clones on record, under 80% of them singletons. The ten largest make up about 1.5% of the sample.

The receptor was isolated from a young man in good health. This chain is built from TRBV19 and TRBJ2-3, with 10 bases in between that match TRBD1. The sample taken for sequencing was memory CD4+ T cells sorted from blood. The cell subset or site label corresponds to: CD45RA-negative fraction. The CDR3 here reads CASSILGQGTDTQYF. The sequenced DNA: TGTGCCAGTAGTATACTGGGACAGGGGACAGATACGCAGTATTTT.